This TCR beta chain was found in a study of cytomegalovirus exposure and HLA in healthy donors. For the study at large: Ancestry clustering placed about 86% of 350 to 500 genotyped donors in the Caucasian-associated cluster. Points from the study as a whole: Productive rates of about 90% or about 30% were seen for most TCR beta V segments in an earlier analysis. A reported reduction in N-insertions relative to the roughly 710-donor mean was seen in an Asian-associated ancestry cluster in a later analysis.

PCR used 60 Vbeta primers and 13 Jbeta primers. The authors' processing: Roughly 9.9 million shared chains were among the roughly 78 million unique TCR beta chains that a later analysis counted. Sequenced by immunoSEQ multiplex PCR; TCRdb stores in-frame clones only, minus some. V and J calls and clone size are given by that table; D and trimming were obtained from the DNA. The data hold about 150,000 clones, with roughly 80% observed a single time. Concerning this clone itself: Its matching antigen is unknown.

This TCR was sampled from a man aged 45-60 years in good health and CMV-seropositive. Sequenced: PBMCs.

The CDR3 is CASSKNRVFNEQFF. The CDR3 DNA follows: TGTGCCAGCAGTAAAAACAGGGTTTTCAATGAGCAGTTCTTC. The rearrangement uses TRBV28 and TRBJ2-1, with a tentative D call TRBD1 (6 bases). In germline, CDR1 is MDHEN, CDR2 SYDVKM. Trimming left V 5 bases short and J 6 bases short, with 14 bases between. This CDR3 is 14 amino acids long.